This T cell receptor beta chain was documented in a study of cytomegalovirus exposure and HLA in healthy donors. Broader study findings: Rare sequences made up most TCRs, while some public TCRs were found in many donors. TCR beta chains numbering approximately 150 were designated cytomegalovirus-associated.

A note on this clone: The antigen is not known.

The CDR3 contains 12 residues. V lost 4 bases and J lost 4, with 10 bases in between. Germline CDR1 and CDR2: GTSNPN and SVGIG (reference sequence). Produced via immunoSEQ multiplex PCR; TCRdb's table is partial and in-frame only. The table shows hundreds of thousands of clones, with 70% to 90% occurring only once. Sequencing used PBMCs. The receptor comes from a woman aged 18-35 years in good health and CMV-seronegative. The chain joins TRBV30 to TRBJ1-2; D remains ambiguous. The CDR3 nucleotides read TGTGCCTGGACCACAAGCGGCTATGGCTACACCTTC. Amino acid sequence: CAWTTSGYGYTF.